The present T cell receptor beta chain was sequenced within a study of CD8 T cells in Susac syndrome. After extraction with the RNeasy kit, roughly 0.45 to 1 ug of the RNA was reverse transcribed using random hexamers. TCRdb reprocessed the immunoSEQ multiplex PCR reads with MiXCR, giving one entry per CDR3 protein. The sample lists roughly 52,000 distinct CDR3 sequences, around 95% occurring once. In the case of this clonotype: Its antigen is as yet unknown.

CDR1 is MDHEN and CDR2 is SYDVKM in the germline V gene. With V trimmed by 6 bases and J by 6 bases, 20 bases remained unmatched. The CDR3 contains 18 residues. The study, taken as a whole, reports: Peak Susac CD8+ clonal expansion was seen in TEMRA cells and active patients.

This chain links TRBV28 with TRBJ1-2; 9 positions agree with TRBD1. The receptor was derived from a human donor with Susac syndrome. The sequencing sample was made of CD8+ T cells from PBMCs. CDR3: CASSSPVNRGRGGDGYTF. CDR3 nucleotide sequence: TGTGCCAGCAGCTCCCCGGTCAACAGGGGGCGAGGTGGTGATGGCTACACCTTC.